One and the same sample provided the 24 T cell receptor beta chains below, sequenced in a study of shared clonotypes between healthy human individuals. The protocol was immunoSEQ multiplex PCR, while the TCRdb copy is restricted to in-frame clones and leaves out a portion. The table records roughly 1,000,000 clones, about 80% of them present only once. Material for sequencing was memory CD4+ T cells from PBMCs. This sample's subset: CD45RA-negative fraction. All receptors come from a man aged 18-30 years in good health. Some clones in this sample may be carry-over from other donors' samples.

CDR3 protein: CASSLSENEQYF. CDR3 DNA sequence: TGTGCCAGCAGCTTAAGCGAGAACGAGCAGTACTTC. The chain links TRBV7-2 to TRBJ2-7; D gene unclear. There are 12 residues in the CDR3. The V and J ends lost 2 bases and 5 bases respectively, with 7 bases between them. Germline values: CDR1 SGHTA, CDR2 FQGNSA.

The rearrangement links TRBV4-2 to TRBJ2-1, with 15 nucleotides matching TRBD2. The CDR3 loop spans 18 amino acids. CDR1 and CDR2 from the germline V gene are LGHNA and YNFKEQ. V lost 4 bases to trimming and J lost 4 bases; unmatched junction nucleotides: 8. CDR3 residues: CASSLGTSGRRVYNEQFF. CDR3 coding DNA: TGTGCCAGCAGCCTTGGGACTAGCGGGAGGCGAGTTTACAATGAGCAGTTCTTC.

The chain combines TRBV5-1 with TRBJ2-6, with D hard to call. Germline CDR1 and CDR2: SGHRS and YFSETQ. V dropped 4 bases and J dropped 0 bases, with 14 bases sitting between them. The length of the CDR3 is 17 residues. CDR3 DNA sequence: TGCGCCAGCAGCCCGTTCGGGCCTTCCTCTGGGGCCAACGTCCTGACTTTC. It encodes CASSPFGPSSGANVLTF. Full variable domain (missing parts from reference TRBV5-1 and TRBJ2-6): KAGVTQTPRYLIKTRGQQVTLSCSPISGHRSVSWYQQTPGQGLQFLFEYFSETQRNKGNFPGRFSGRQFSNSRSEMNVSTLELGDSALYLCASSPFGPSSGANVLTFGAGSRLTVL.

The chain uses TRBV28 and TRBJ2-3, with 8 bases fitting TRBD1. J was trimmed by 1 base and V by 3 bases; bases with no gene match: 6. The CDR3 spans 16 residues. Germline lookup yields CDR1 MDHEN and CDR2 SYDVKM. Here the CDR3 reads CASSFRGQHRTDTQYF. In DNA form, the CDR3 reads TGTGCCAGCAGTTTCAGGGGGCAACACCGCACAGATACGCAGTATTTT.

J is TRBJ2-7 and V is TRBV7-2; 11 bases are a match to TRBD2. CDR1 and CDR2 from the germline V gene are SGHTA and FQGNSA. V dropped 5 bases and J dropped 3; count of bases not matched to a gene: 6. The CDR3 runs 15 residues. The CDR3 reads CASSPGGLAVYEQYF. The CDR3 DNA follows: TGTGCCAGCAGCCCAGGGGGACTAGCGGTCTACGAGCAGTACTTC.

The gene calls are TRBV11-2 and TRBJ2-2; D is undetermined. V was trimmed by 1 base and J by 5 bases, leaving 17 bases between them. The germline V gene has CDR1 SGHAT and CDR2 FQNNGV. The CDR3 length is 17 residues. CDR3 nucleotides: TGTGCCAGCAGCTTAGGCTACCGGTCCGTCTTTACCGGGGAGCTGTTTTTT. This translates into CASSLGYRSVFTGELFF.

The CDR3 spells CASRGKSGSNAGELFF. CDR3 DNA sequence: TGTGCCAGTAGAGGAAAGAGCGGGAGTAATGCCGGGGAGCTGTTTTTT. V gene TRBV19 combines with J gene TRBJ2-2; TRBD2 agrees at 8 bases. V was clipped by 6 bases and J by 6 bases; unmatched bases: 12. The CDR3 runs 16 residues. From germline, CDR1 is LNHDA and CDR2 SQIVND (reference sequence).

The chain recombines TRBV4-3 with TRBJ2-2; D is unclear. Between the trimmed V and J ends, which lost 2 bases and 6 bases, there was a span of 10 bases. This CDR3 has 14 amino acids. Germline V gene sequence: CDR1 LGHNA, CDR2 YSLEER. Here the CDR3 reads CASSQHPESGELFF. Here the CDR3 DNA reads TGCGCCAGCAGCCAACATCCGGAATCCGGGGAGCTGTTTTTT.

V and J are TRBV6-6 and TRBJ2-2; D gene ambiguous. CDR3 size: 14 residues. V gave up 2 bases and J gave up 2 bases, with 6 bases separating them. Germline CDR1 MNHNY, CDR2 SVGAGI (reference sequence). The CDR3: CASSYNINTGELFF. The CDR3, as DNA: TGTGCCAGCAGTTACAACATAAACACCGGGGAGCTGTTTTTT.

Concerning this clone itself: A read error is the likely source, as a far larger clone sits one nucleotide away. Distinct nucleotide sequences in the sample also encode this CDR3. J is TRBJ2-5 and V is TRBV6-5; D is possibly TRBD1 (6 bases). V was cut by 6 bases and J by 5 bases, with 13 bases left in between. This CDR3 has 13 residues. Germline assignment: CDR1 MNHEY and CDR2 SVGAGI. CDR3 region: CASSLRRGETQYF. Written as DNA, the CDR3 is TGTGCCAGCAGCCTCCGAAGGGGGGAGACCCAGTACTTC.

The V call is TRBV28, the J call TRBJ2-3, with a tentative D call TRBD2 (7 bases). The CDR3 spans 15 residues. CDR1 is MDHEN, CDR2 SYDVKM, per germline. Trimming removed 4 bases at V and 2 bases at J, with 13 bases between. The CDR3 nucleotides are TGTGCCAGCAGTTCCGGGGGGCCTCTCACAGATACGCAGTATTTT. Translation: CASSSGGPLTDTQYF. Variable domain in full (rest from reference TRBV28 and TRBJ2-3): DVKVTQSSRYLVKRTGEKVFLECVQDMDHENMFWYRQDPGLGLRLIYFSYDVKMKEKGDIPEGYSVSREKKERFSLILESASTNQTSMYLCASSSGGPLTDTQYFGPGTRLTVL.

This clone has more than one count but fewer than ten. V is TRBV4-2 and J is TRBJ1-1; 7 bases are a match to TRBD1. From germline, CDR1 is LGHNA and CDR2 YNFKEQ. There are 17 residues in the CDR3. J gave up 0 bases and V 3 bases, and 10 bases lay outside the gene matches. CDR3 nucleotides: TGTGCCAGCAGCCACCCCGGACAGGAGGCTTTGAACACTGAAGCTTTCTTT. As protein: CASSHPGQEALNTEAFF.

This clone has a handful of counts. The rearrangement joins TRBV11-2 to TRBJ1-1; TRBD1 is a possible D gene (6 bases). This CDR3 is 13 amino acids long. With 3 bases removed from V and 11 bases from J, the gap between germline ends came to 16 bases. The germline gives CDR1 SGHAT, CDR2 FQNNGV. The DNA for the CDR3 is TGTGCCAGCAGCTTCGAGACAGGCGGTGAGGCTTTCTTT. Protein sequence: CASSFETGGEAFF.

On this clone: This likely reflects a read error, since a far larger clone is one base away. This chain links TRBV9 with TRBJ2-6, with no clear D. The CDR3 totals 14 residues. V was cut by 4 bases and J by 6 bases, with 11 bases left in between. Germline V lookup: CDR1 SGDLS, CDR2 YYNGEE. The CDR3 region has the DNA TGTGCCAGCAGCAGGGCCGCTGTGGCCAACGTCCTGACTTTC. This sequence encodes CASSRAAVANVLTF. The whole variable domain, remainder taken from reference TRBV9 and TRBJ2-6, is DSGVTQTPKHLITATGQRVTLRCSPRSGDLSVYWYQQSLDQGLQFLIQYYNGEERAKGNILERFSAQQFPDLHSELNLSSLELGDSALYFCASSRAAVANVLTFGAGSRLTVL.

The CDR3 sequence is CASGSSGRVSYNEQFF. The CDR3 DNA sequence: TGTGCCAGCGGATCTAGCGGGAGGGTCTCCTACAATGAGCAGTTCTTC. This rearrangement joins TRBV2 to TRBJ2-1; 12 bases line up with TRBD2. The CDR3 has 16 residues. The J segment lost 0 bases and the V segment lost 8 bases, leaving 5 bases of the junction unmatched. Per germline, CDR1 SNHLY and CDR2 FYNNEI.

This clone appeared once. The chain is built from TRBV6-1 and TRBJ2-7; possible D gene TRBD2, 6 bases. V lost 6 bases to trimming and J lost 3 bases, with 15 bases between them. CDR3 size: 14 residues. Per the germline V gene, CDR1 is MNHNS and CDR2 is SASEGT. CDR3 amino acids: CASSTAGTHYEQYF. As DNA, the CDR3 is TGTGCCAGCAGCACCGCGGGGACTCACTACGAGCAGTACTTC.

This clone was detected only a few times. V and J are TRBV7-3 and TRBJ1-2, with D possibly matching TRBD1 (5 bases). V was pared by 5 bases and J by 3 bases, with 13 bases between. Germline V CDR1 and CDR2: SGHTA, FQGTGA. The length of the CDR3 is 14 residues. Here the CDR3 DNA reads TGTGCCAGCAGCCCCGGGGGAGGGTACTATGGCTACACCTTC. It encodes CASSPGGGYYGYTF.

At least ten counts were recorded for this clone. This chain joins TRBV6-5 and TRBJ2-7; 9 bases agree with TRBD2. This CDR3 spans 15 amino acids. The trim removed 5 bases at V and 3 bases at J, leaving 8 bases unmatched. In germline, CDR1 is MNHEY, CDR2 SVGAGI. The CDR3 spells CASSPSGIGFYEQYF. The DNA for the CDR3 is TGTGCCAGCAGTCCTAGCGGGATTGGGTTCTACGAGCAGTACTTC.

In DNA, the CDR3 is TGTGCCAGCAGCTTGGACAGGGGTCCGCAGTACTTC. Protein: CASSLDRGPQYF. J is TRBJ2-7 and V is TRBV7-8; 9 nucleotides align to TRBD1. This CDR3 has 12 amino acids. The germline V gene encodes CDR1 SGHVS and CDR2 FQNEAQ. V shed 3 bases, J shed 9 bases, and the junction held 3 bases outside the gene matches.

The V gene is TRBV7-7, the J gene TRBJ2-7; D is perhaps TRBD1 (6 bases). The germline V gene has CDR1 SSHAT and CDR2 FNYEAQ (reference sequence). This CDR3 is built from 13 residues. Trimming removed 5 bases at V and 4 bases at J, with 12 bases between. The CDR3 here is CASSKGQTYEQYF. The CDR3 bases are TGTGCCAGCAGCAAAGGACAGACATACGAGCAGTACTTC.

As to this clone: Other DNA sequences in this sample translate to the same CDR3. The rearrangement joins TRBV27 to TRBJ2-2; D is possibly TRBD1 or TRBD2 (5 bases each). This CDR3 comprises 13 residues. The ends were cut back, 1 base at V and 6 bases at J, with 6 bases in the middle. CDR1 is MNHEY, CDR2 SMNVEV, per germline (reference sequence). The chain's CDR3 is CASSLWGSGELFF. The CDR3 nucleotides are TGTGCCAGCAGTTTATGGGGGTCCGGGGAGCTGTTTTTT.

V gene TRBV18 combines with J gene TRBJ1-1; tentative D call: TRBD1 (5 bases). CDR3 length: 15 residues. V was trimmed by 0 bases and J by 3 bases, leaving 11 bases between them. CDR1 and CDR2 (germline): KGHSH, LQKENI. The CDR3 coding sequence is TGTGCCAGCTCACCACCTGAGGGAGGGGACACTGAAGCTTTCTTT. Its translation: CASSPPEGGDTEAFF.

The V and J genes are TRBV4-1 and TRBJ2-1; D is possibly TRBD1 (6 bases). The CDR3 totals 16 residues. The germline V gene encodes CDR1 MGHRA and CDR2 YSYEKL. V gave up 4 bases and J gave up 0 bases, with 13 bases separating them. The CDR3 protein is CASSLGQGTSYNEQFF. The CDR3 DNA is TGCGCCAGCAGCCTAGGTCAGGGGACCTCCTACAATGAGCAGTTCTTC.

The V call is TRBV6-1, the J call TRBJ2-2; 14 bases line up with TRBD2. The CDR3 spans 18 residues. CDR1 and CDR2 from the germline V gene are MNHNS and SASEGT. The V segment lost 4 bases and the J segment 5 bases; nucleotides outside the gene matches: 9. CDR3 residues: CASSVGGLAGVGTGELFF. CDR3 nucleotides: TGTGCCAGCAGTGTCGGGGGACTAGCGGGAGTGGGAACCGGGGAGCTGTTTTTT.